This T cell receptor (beta chain) was sequenced in a study of cytomegalovirus exposure and HLA in healthy donors. The data were produced by immunoSEQ multiplex PCR, yet TCRdb's version contains in-frame clones alone and is incomplete. This table holds about 180,000 clones, 75% to 90% found once. General study findings and limits: For most TCR sequences rarity was the rule, although some public TCRs occurred in many donors.

For this clone: The target antigen is unknown.

The CDR3 runs 16 residues. In germline, CDR1 is SEHNR, CDR2 FQNEAQ (reference sequence). Trimming took 5 bases from V and 0 from J, leaving 14 bases between them. The chain carries TRBV7-9 and TRBJ1-3; unclear D gene. This sequence originates from a man between 18 and 35 years old in good health and CMV-seropositive. Sequences were obtained from PBMCs. CDR3 amino acids: CASSPQRAHSGNTIYF. CDR3 bases: TGTGCCAGCAGCCCTCAGCGGGCCCACTCTGGAAACACCATATATTTT.